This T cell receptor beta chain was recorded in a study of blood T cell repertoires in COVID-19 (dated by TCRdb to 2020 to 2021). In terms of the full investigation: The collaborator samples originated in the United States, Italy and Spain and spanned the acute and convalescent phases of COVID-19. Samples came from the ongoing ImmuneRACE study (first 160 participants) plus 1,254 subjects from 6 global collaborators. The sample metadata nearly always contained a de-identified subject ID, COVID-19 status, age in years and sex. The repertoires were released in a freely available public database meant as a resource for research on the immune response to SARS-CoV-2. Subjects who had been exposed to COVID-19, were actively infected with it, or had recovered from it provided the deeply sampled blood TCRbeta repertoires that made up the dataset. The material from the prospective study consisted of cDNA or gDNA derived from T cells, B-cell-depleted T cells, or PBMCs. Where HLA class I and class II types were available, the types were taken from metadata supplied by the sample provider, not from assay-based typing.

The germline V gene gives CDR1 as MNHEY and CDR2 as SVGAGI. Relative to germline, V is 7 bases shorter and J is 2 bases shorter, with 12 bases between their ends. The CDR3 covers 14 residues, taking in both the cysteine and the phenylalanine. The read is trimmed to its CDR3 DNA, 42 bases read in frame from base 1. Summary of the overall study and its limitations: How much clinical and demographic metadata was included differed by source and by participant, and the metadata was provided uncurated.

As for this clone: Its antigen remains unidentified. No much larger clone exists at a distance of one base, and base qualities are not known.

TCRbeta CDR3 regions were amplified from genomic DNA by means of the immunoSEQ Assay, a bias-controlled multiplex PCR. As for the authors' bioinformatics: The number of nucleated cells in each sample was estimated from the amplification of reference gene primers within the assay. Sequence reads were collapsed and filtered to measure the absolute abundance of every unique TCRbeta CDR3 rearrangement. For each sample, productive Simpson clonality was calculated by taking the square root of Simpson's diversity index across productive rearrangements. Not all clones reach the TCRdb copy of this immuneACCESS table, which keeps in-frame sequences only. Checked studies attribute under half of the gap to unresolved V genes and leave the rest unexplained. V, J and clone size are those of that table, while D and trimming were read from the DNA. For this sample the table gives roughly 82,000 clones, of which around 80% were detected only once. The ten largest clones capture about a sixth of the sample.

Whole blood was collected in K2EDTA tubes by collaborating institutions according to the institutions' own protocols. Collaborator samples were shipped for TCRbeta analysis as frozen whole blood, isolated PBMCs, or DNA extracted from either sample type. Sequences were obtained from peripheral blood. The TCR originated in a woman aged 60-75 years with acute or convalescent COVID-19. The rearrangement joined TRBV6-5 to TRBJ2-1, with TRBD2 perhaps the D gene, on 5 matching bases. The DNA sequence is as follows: TGTGCCAGCAAAAACGGGATCGCCTACAATGAGCAGTTCTTC. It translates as CASKNGIAYNEQFF.